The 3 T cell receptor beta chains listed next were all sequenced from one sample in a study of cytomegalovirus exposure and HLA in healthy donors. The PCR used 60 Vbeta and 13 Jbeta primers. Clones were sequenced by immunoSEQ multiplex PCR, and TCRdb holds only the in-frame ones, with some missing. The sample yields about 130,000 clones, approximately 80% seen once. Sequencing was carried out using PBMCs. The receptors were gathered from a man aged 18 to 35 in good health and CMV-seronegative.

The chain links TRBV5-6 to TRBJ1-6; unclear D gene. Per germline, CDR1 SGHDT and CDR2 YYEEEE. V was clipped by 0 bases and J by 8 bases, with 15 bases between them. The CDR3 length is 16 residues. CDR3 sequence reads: CASSLVEGMTDSPLHF. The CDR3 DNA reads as TGTGCCAGCAGCTTGGTCGAGGGTATGACGGATTCACCCCTCCACTTT.

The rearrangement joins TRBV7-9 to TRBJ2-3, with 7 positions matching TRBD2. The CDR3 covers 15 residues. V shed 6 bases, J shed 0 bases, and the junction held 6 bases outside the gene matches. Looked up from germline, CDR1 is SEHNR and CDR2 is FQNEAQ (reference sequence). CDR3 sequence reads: CASRWGAGSTDTQYF. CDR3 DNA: TGTGCCAGCAGGTGGGGAGCGGGGAGCACAGATACGCAGTATTTT.

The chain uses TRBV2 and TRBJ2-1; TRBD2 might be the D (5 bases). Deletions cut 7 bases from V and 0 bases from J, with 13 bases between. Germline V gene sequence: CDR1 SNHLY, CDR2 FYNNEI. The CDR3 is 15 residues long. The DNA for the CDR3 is TGTGCCAGCAAGTCCCGGGATAGCTCCTACAATGAGCAGTTCTTC. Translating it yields CASKSRDSSYNEQFF.